This passage covers 14 T cell receptor beta chains from one sample sequenced in a study of T cells in Graves' hyperthyroidism and ophthalmopathy. RNA transcripts were the template for amplifying TCR beta CDR3 regions. HTBI primers were used for first-round RT-PCR of the TCR CDR3. TCRdb redid the calling of the multiplex PCR reads with MiXCR, one entry per CDR3 protein. The profile shows some 460,000 distinct CDR3 sequences, around 16% of them singletons. Sequencing was carried out using blood. Every receptor here comes from a woman aged 18-29 years with Graves' hyperthyroidism.

J is TRBJ2-1 and V is TRBV10-3, with a tentative D call TRBD2 (6 bases). Trimming removed 9 bases at V and 0 bases at J, with 9 bases between. CDR1 is ENHRY, CDR2 SYGVKD, per germline. This CDR3 is built from 13 residues. The CDR3 nucleotides read TGTGCCATTGGGACTTCCTCCTACAATGAGCAGTTCTTC. Translated: CAIGTSSYNEQFF.

This clonotype was detected a few times. The chain carries TRBV6-5 and TRBJ2-3, with TRBD2 matching over 12 bases. The CDR3 covers 18 residues. Germline V gene lookup returns CDR1 MNHEY and CDR2 SVGAGI. Germline trimming cut 0 bases from V and 4 bases from J; bases unmatched to any gene: 8. In DNA, the CDR3 is TGTGCCAGCAGTTACTCCAATCTAGCGGGAGGGGGGGCAGATACGCAGTATTTT. Residues: CASSYSNLAGGGADTQYF.

This clonotype was observed at least ten times. This chain links TRBV24-1 with TRBJ2-1; 8 bases agree with TRBD2. The CDR3 totals 16 residues. The junction had 9 bases not matched to a gene; V was cut back by 3 bases and J by 6 bases. CDR1 and CDR2 from the germline V gene are KGHDR and SFDVKD. DNA of the CDR3: TGTGCCACCAGTGATCTGGGACGGGGGGGTCTCAATGAGCAGTTCTTC. Amino acid sequence: CATSDLGRGGLNEQFF.

This clonotype was detected a few times. The chain links TRBV7-8 to TRBJ1-4; weak D call: TRBD1 (5 bases). This CDR3 contains 15 residues. The germline CDR1 and CDR2 sequences are SGHVS and FQNEAQ. V was clipped by 5 bases and J by 8 bases, with 18 bases between them. In DNA, the CDR3 is TGTGCCAGCAGCGTCGGGGGGGGGGGTCAGGAAAAACTGTTTTTT. It translates to CASSVGGGGQEKLFF.

In this sample, this clonotype turned up many times. The rearrangement uses TRBV5-8 and TRBJ1-1; perhaps TRBD1 as D (5 bases). This CDR3 spans 15 amino acids. The V end was cut by 3 bases, the J end by 1 base, with 13 bases between. Germline loops: CDR1 SGHTS, CDR2 YDEGEE. DNA for the CDR3: TGTGCCAGCAGCTCCCCGAAAGGGGAGAACACTGAAGCTTTCTTT. It yields the protein CASSSPKGENTEAFF. Based on the CDR3 plus reference TRBV5-8 and TRBJ1-1, the full variable domain is EAGVTQSPTHLIKTRGQQATLRCSPISGHTSVYWYQQALGLGLQFLLWYDEGEERNRGNFPPRFSGRQFPNYSSELNVNALELEDSALYLCASSSPKGENTEAFFGQGTRLTVV.

This clonotype has a count of ten or more. The gene calls are TRBV2 and TRBJ2-7; 8 bases align to TRBD2. The germline gives CDR1 SNHLY, CDR2 FYNNEI. V dropped 3 bases and J dropped 0; count of bases not matched to a gene: 19. The CDR3 has 20 amino acids. The CDR3 DNA is TGTGCCAGCAGTGATGGATGGGACACCCGATCACTAGCGGACTCCTACGAGCAGTACTTC. Translation: CASSDGWDTRSLADSYEQYF. Combining the CDR3 with reference TRBV2 and TRBJ2-7 gives the whole variable domain EPEVTQTPSHQVTQMGQEVILRCVPISNHLYFYWYRQILGQKVEFLVSFYNNEISEKSEIFDDQFSVERPDGSNFTLKIRSTKLEDSAMYFCASSDGWDTRSLADSYEQYFGPGTRLTVT.

The V call is TRBV19, the J call TRBJ2-7; TRBD1 matches at 8 bases. The CDR3 extends over 15 amino acids. With 5 bases clipped from V and 2 bases from J, the junction kept 8 bases outside the gene matches. In germline, CDR1 is LNHDA, CDR2 SQIVND (reference sequence). For the CDR3, the DNA is TGTGCCAGTAGTCCTGGACAGGGTGGGGCCTACGAGCAGTACTTC. Translating gives CASSPGQGGAYEQYF.

CDR3 protein: CASKEESRPHYGYTF. In DNA, the CDR3 is TGTGCCAGTAAGGAGGAGTCAAGGCCCCACTATGGCTACACCTTC. This rearrangement joins TRBV19 to TRBJ1-2; D gene unclear. Germline CDR1 LNHDA, CDR2 SQIVND (reference sequence). The length of the CDR3 is 15 residues. Trimming pared 7 bases from V and 3 bases from J, leaving 18 bases between.

About this clonotype: This may arise from a read error, as a much more abundant clone is one base away. J is TRBJ1-2 and V is TRBV20-1, with TRBD1 matching 9 bases. Trimming cost V 4 bases and J 7 bases; bases outside gene matches: 7. The CDR3 sequence is 13 residues long. Germline V gene lookup returns CDR1 DFQATT and CDR2 SNEGSKA (reference sequence). The CDR3 reads CSANDRGGIGYTF. The DNA of the CDR3 is TGCAGTGCTAATGACAGGGGGGGGATTGGCTACACCTTC.

This clonotype was seen only a few times. The rearrangement links TRBV28 to TRBJ2-2; a weak D match, TRBD2 (6 bases). This CDR3 is built from 15 residues. V dropped 6 bases and J dropped 5 bases, with 16 bases sitting between them. Germline V gene sequence: CDR1 MDHEN, CDR2 SYDVKM. The CDR3 is CASRLGDLRTGELFF. In DNA, the CDR3 is TGTGCCAGCAGACTTGGGGACTTACGAACCGGGGAGCTGTTTTTT.

The rearrangement links TRBV29-1 to TRBJ2-5; 8 nucleotides agree with TRBD1. The CDR3 is 13 residues long. Looked up from germline, CDR1 is SQVTM and CDR2 is ANQGSEA. Losses at the gene ends were 4 bases for V and 5 bases for J; bases not matched to a gene: 6. CDR3 sequence reads: CSVATTGVETQYF. CDR3 sequence (DNA): TGCAGCGTTGCAACGACAGGGGTGGAGACCCAGTACTTC.

The chain combines TRBV6-2 or TRBV6-3 with TRBJ1-2, with 7 bases fitting TRBD1. The CDR3 loop spans 16 amino acids. CDR1 is MNHEY and CDR2 is SVGEGT in the germline V gene. Trimming took 6 bases from V and 5 from J; bases not matched to a gene: 15. The CDR3 DNA reads TGTGCCAGCAGCGTAGTCTCCAGGGGGAAAAAATATGGCTACACCTTC. Translation: CASSVVSRGKKYGYTF.

V is TRBV15 and J is TRBJ2-2; D possibly corresponds to TRBD2 (5 bases). The CDR3 extends over 15 amino acids. Germline CDR1 is LNHNV and CDR2 is YYDKDF (reference sequence). Trimming left V 0 bases short and J 3 bases short, with 8 bases between. The CDR3, as DNA: TGTGCCACCAGCAGAGATTTGGGAGACACCGGGGAGCTGTTTTTT. This encodes CATSRDLGDTGELFF.

This clonotype was picked up many times. The chain joins TRBV2 to TRBJ1-1; a weak D match, TRBD1 (6 bases). Trimming took off 8 bases at V and 7 bases at J, with 23 bases between the two ends. Germline-derived CDR1 and CDR2 are SNHLY and FYNNEI. This CDR3 is built from 15 residues. CDR3 amino acids: CASLQTSGGQVEAFF. CDR3 sequence (DNA): TGTGCCAGCCTCCAAACGTCCGGGGGGCAGGTTGAAGCTTTCTTT. The variable domain in full, with the rest retrieved from reference TRBV2 and TRBJ1-1, is EPEVTQTPSHQVTQMGQEVILRCVPISNHLYFYWYRQILGQKVEFLVSFYNNEISEKSEIFDDQFSVERPDGSNFTLKIRSTKLEDSAMYFCASLQTSGGQVEAFFGQGTRLTVV.